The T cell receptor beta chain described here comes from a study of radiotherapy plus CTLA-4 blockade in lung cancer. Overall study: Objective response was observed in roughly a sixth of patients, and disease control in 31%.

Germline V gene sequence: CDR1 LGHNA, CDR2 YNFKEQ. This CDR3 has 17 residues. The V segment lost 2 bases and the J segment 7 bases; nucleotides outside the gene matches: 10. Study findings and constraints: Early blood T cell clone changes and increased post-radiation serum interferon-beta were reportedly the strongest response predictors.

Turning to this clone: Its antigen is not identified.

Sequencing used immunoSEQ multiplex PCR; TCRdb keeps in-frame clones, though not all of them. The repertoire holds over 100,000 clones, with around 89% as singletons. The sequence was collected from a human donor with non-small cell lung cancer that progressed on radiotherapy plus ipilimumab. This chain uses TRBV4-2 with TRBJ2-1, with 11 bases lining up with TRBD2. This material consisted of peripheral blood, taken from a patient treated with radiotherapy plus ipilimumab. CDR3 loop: CASSQPLLAGGRNEQFF. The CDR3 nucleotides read TGTGCCAGCAGCCAACCCCTTTTAGCGGGAGGGCGGAATGAGCAGTTCTTC.